These T cell receptor beta chains were read from a single sample in a study of blood T cell repertoires in COVID-19. Clones were read by immunoSEQ multiplex PCR, and TCRdb kept only the in-frame ones, dropping some. This table holds 210,000 or so clones, about 85% found once. The sample consisted of PBMCs or T cells enriched from blood (not recorded which). These receptor sequences come from a man between 25 and 39 years old who had recovered from COVID-19. The CDR3 runs from the conserved cysteine through the conserved F or W. D genes are given only for firm matches. Expanded clones get a size class; other rows say once, few or many, or leave the size out.

D: NA
J: TRBJ2-5
V: TRBV6-6
size: NA
DNA: TGTGCCAGCACCCTCGGGTGGTCCGGAGAGACCCAGTACTTC
CDR3: CASTLGWSGETQYF

D: TRBD1
J: TRBJ2-3
V: TRBV7-2
size: NA
DNA: TGTGCCAGCACCCTAAGAGGGAAAACAGGGGCCCCCACAGATACGCAGTATTTT
CDR3: CASTLRGKTGAPTDTQYF

D: TRBD1
J: TRBJ1-4
V: TRBV5-1
size: NA
DNA: TGCGCCAGCAGCAGGGACAGTTCAGTCGAAAAACTGTTTTTT
CDR3: CASSRDSSVEKLFF

D: TRBD2
J: TRBJ2-5
V: TRBV7-2
size: many
DNA: TGTGCCAGCAGCCCCAGGGGACTAGCGGGGGGGCTGGAGACCCAGTACTTC
CDR3: CASSPRGLAGGLETQYF

D: TRBD1
J: TRBJ1-3
V: TRBV2
size: NA
DNA: TGTGCCAGCAGTGAACAGGGGGCGCGGGGAAACACCATATATTTT
CDR3: CASSEQGARGNTIYF

D: NA
J: TRBJ2-5
V: TRBV19
size: few
DNA: TGTGCCAGTAGTTCAACAGGGTTAAGGGAGACCCAGTACTTC
CDR3: CASSSTGLRETQYF

D: NA
J: TRBJ1-3
V: TRBV3-1/TRBV3-2
size: NA
DNA: TGTGCCAGCAGCCCCCCGGGGGTCTCTGGAAACACCATATATTTT
CDR3: CASSPPGVSGNTIYF

D: NA
J: TRBJ1-2
V: TRBV29-1
size: NA
DNA: TGCAGCGTCGGCCGTCGTGGCGGAGGGGTTAAAAGTGCGTCTAACTATGGCTACACCTTC
CDR3: CSVGRRGGGVKSASNYGYTF

D: NA
J: TRBJ1-5
V: TRBV6-1
size: NA
DNA: TGTGCCAGCAGTGAAGAGGGGGGGCGGCTAAGGCAGCCCCAGCATTTT
CDR3: CASSEEGGRLRQPQHF

D: NA
J: TRBJ1-2
V: TRBV30
size: few
DNA: TGTGCCTGGAGTATCGGGGGTCGTAGCGGCTACACCTTC
CDR3: CAWSIGGRSGYTF

D: TRBD1
J: TRBJ2-4
V: TRBV7-9
size: NA
DNA: TGTGCCAGCAGCCAAACCCGACAGGGTGCCAAAAACATTCAGTACTTC
CDR3: CASSQTRQGAKNIQYF

D: NA
J: TRBJ1-3
V: TRBV30
size: NA
DNA: TGTGCCTGGAAGAGATCTGGAAACACCATATATTTT
CDR3: CAWKRSGNTIYF

D: NA
J: TRBJ2-2
V: TRBV6-5
size: once
DNA: TGTGCCAGCATAAACTACCCCGGGGAGCTGTTTTTT
CDR3: CASINYPGELFF

D: NA
J: TRBJ2-3
V: TRBV10-3
size: NA
DNA: TGTGCCATCAGTGAGTCGATGGGGACTTCAGATACGCAGTATTTT
CDR3: CAISESMGTSDTQYF

D: NA
J: TRBJ2-7
V: TRBV5-1
size: once
DNA: TGCGCCAGCAGCTTGGAGGCGGGGCAACGCTCCTACGAGCAGTACTTC
CDR3: CASSLEAGQRSYEQYF

D: NA
J: TRBJ1-4
V: TRBV21-1
size: NA
DNA: TGTGCCAGCAGCAAAGAAAGGGGACAGCTTAATGAAAAACTGTTTTTT
CDR3: CASSKERGQLNEKLFF

D: NA
J: TRBJ1-2
V: TRBV10-3
size: NA
DNA: TGTGCCATCAGTGAGTCGAGTGTGAACTATGGCTACACCTTC
CDR3: CAISESSVNYGYTF

D: NA
J: TRBJ1-2
V: TRBV27
size: NA
DNA: TGTGCCAGCAGCTTACGGGGGACCTATGGCTACACCTTC
CDR3: CASSLRGTYGYTF

D: TRBD2
J: TRBJ2-3
V: TRBV6-5
size: once
DNA: TGTGCCAGCAGTTATAACAGCGGGGGAGATACGCAGTATTTT
CDR3: CASSYNSGGDTQYF

D: TRBD1
J: TRBJ1-1
V: TRBV24-1
size: NA
DNA: TGTGCCACCAGTGACCCTACAGGGGCCTGGGGCGCTTTCTTT
CDR3: CATSDPTGAWGAFF

D: NA
J: TRBJ2-3
V: TRBV7-2
size: NA
DNA: TGTGCCAGCAGCTTAGCAGCGACGCAGTATTTT
CDR3: CASSLAATQYF